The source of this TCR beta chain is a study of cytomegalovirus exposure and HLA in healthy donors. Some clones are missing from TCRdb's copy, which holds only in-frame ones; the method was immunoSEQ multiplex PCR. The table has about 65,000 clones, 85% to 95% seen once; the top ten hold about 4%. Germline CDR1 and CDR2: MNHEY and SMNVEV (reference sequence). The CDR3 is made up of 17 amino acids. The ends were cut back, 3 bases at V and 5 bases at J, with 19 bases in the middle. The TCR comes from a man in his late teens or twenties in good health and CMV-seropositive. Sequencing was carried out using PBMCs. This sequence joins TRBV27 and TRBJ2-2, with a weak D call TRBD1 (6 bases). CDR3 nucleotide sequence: TGTGCCAGCAGTTTGGAACAGGGTTTCTGGGGGACCGGGGAGCTGTTTTTT. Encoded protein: CASSLEQGFWGTGELFF.